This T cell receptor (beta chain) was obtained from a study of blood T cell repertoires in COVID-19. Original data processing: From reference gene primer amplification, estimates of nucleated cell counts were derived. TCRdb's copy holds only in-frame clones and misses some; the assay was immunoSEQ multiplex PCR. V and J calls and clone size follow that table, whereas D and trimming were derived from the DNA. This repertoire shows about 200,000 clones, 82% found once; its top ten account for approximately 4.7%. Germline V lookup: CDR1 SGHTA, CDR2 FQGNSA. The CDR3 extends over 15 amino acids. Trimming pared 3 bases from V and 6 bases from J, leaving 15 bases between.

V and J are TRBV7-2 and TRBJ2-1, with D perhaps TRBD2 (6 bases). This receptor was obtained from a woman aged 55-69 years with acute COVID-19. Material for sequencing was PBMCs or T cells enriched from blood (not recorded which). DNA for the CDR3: TGTGCCAGCAGCTTCGGACACCCGGGAGCCAATGAGCAGTTCTTC. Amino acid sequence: CASSFGHPGANEQFF.